This TCR beta chain stems from a study of T cells in Graves' hyperthyroidism and ophthalmopathy. What was amplified from RNA transcripts were TCR beta CDR3 regions. The HTBI set primed first-round TCR CDR3 RT-PCR. TCRdb recomputed calls from the multiplex PCR reads with MiXCR, one row per CDR3 protein. The sample consists of 600,000 to 900,000 distinct CDR3 sequences, 15% to 20% of them appearing once. The PBMCs studied were ones that came from about 10 ml fresh peripheral blood. In this sample, this clonotype turned up a few times. Germline V gives CDR1 LGHDT, CDR2 YNNKEL (reference sequence). V was trimmed by 3 bases and J by 2 bases, leaving 10 bases between them. The CDR3 is made up of 14 amino acids.

This sequence was found in a man aged 18-30 years with Graves' hyperthyroidism. The chain has TRBV3-1 and TRBJ2-5; possibly TRBD2 for D (6 bases). Sequences were obtained from blood. In DNA form, the CDR3 reads TGTGCCAGCAGCCAGGGGGGAACTCAAGAGACCCAGTACTTC. Protein sequence: CASSQGGTQETQYF.